A selection of T cell receptor beta chains follows, all from one sample in a study of regulatory T cells in long-lasting Graves disease. In TCRdb, the multiplex PCR reads were re-called with MiXCR into one record per CDR3 protein. The repertoire holds roughly 420,000 distinct CDR3 sequences, with around 15% as singletons. The sample was also linked to a second study, of T cells in Graves' hyperthyroidism and ophthalmopathy.

This material consisted of peripheral blood mononuclear cells (PBMCs), taken at new diagnosis, from a patient treated with antithyroid drugs. The receptors were gathered from a woman between 45 and 60 years old with Graves disease. Each CDR3 is given with its conserved first and last residue. A D gene is named only where the DNA matches it firmly. Not all rows give a size; the values are once, few, many and, for expanded clones, a class.

J | D | size | V | CDR3 | DNA
TRBJ2-1 | . | many | TRBV27 | CASSIGGVNEQFF | TGTGCCAGCAGTATAGGGGGGGTTAATGAGCAGTTCTTC
TRBJ2-7 | TRBD2 | few | TRBV5-1 | CASSFRRTSGSYEQYF | TGCGCCAGCAGCTTTCGGAGGACTAGCGGCTCCTACGAGCAGTACTTC
TRBJ2-1 | TRBD1 | many | TRBV6-1 | CASPSGGGSSYNEQFF | TGTGCCAGCCCCTCAGGGGGCGGCAGCTCCTACAATGAGCAGTTCTTC
TRBJ1-5 | . | . | TRBV6-5 | CASSYGGARGNQPQHF | TGTGCCAGCAGTTATGGCGGGGCGCGGGGCAATCAGCCCCAGCATTTT
TRBJ2-3 | . | . | TRBV5-4 | CASSPEQGADTQYF | TGTGCCAGCAGCCCTGAACAGGGCGCGGATACGCAGTATTTT
TRBJ2-7 | TRBD1 | . | TRBV18 | CASSPFDSDRIRSYEQYF | TGTGCCAGCTCACCATTCGATTCGGACAGGATCCGCTCCTACGAGCAGTACTTC
TRBJ1-1 | . | few | TRBV28 | CASTSGTGYTEAFF | TGTGCCAGCACCTCGGGCACAGGGTACACTGAAGCTTTCTTT
TRBJ2-5 | . | . | TRBV20-1 | CSATGDGWETQYF | TGCAGTGCTACGGGGGACGGGTGGGAGACCCAGTACTTC
TRBJ2-1 | . | . | TRBV19 | CASISGGTGNEQFF | TGTGCCAGTATCTCGGGAGGCACAGGGAATGAGCAGTTCTTC
TRBJ2-3 | TRBD2 | many | TRBV20-1 | CSAPEGLAGGSGDTQYF | TGCAGTGCCCCAGAGGGTCTAGCGGGAGGGTCGGGGGATACGCAGTATTTT
TRBJ2-1 | . | many | TRBV5-1 | CASSPSYNEQFF | TGTGCCAGCAGCCCATCATACAATGAGCAGTTCTTC
TRBJ2-7 | . | many | TRBV7-2 | CASSPGVTSSYEQYF | TGTGCCAGCAGCCCGGGAGTCACAAGCTCCTACGAGCAGTACTTC
TRBJ1-6 | . | . | TRBV18 | CASSGLINSPLHF | TGTGCCAGCTCAGGACTTATTAATTCACCCCTCCACTTT
TRBJ1-1 | . | many | TRBV12-3/TRBV12-4 | CASSFRSVTEAFF | TGTGCCAGCAGTTTTCGCTCGGTCACTGAAGCTTTCTTT
TRBJ2-7 | . | many | TRBV11-3 | CASSFRYEQYF | TGTGCCAGCAGCTTTAGGTACGAGCAGTACTTC
TRBJ1-1 | . | many | TRBV10-3 | CAISESGVGEAFF | TGTGCCATCAGTGAGTCAGGAGTGGGTGAAGCTTTCTTT
TRBJ2-1 | TRBD1 | . | TRBV4-1 | CASSQDIRDRSYNEQFF | TGCGCCAGCAGCCAAGATATCAGGGACAGGTCCTACAATGAGCAGTTCTTC
TRBJ2-1 | . | many | TRBV28 | CASSPRRKGAGNEQFF | TGTGCCAGCAGTCCGCGGCGCAAGGGAGCGGGCAATGAGCAGTTCTTC
TRBJ2-3 | . | once | TRBV9 | CASSSDLGGGMGTQYF | TGTGCCAGCAGCTCCGACCTGGGTGGGGGAATGGGGACGCAGTATTTT
TRBJ2-3 | . | . | TRBV6-1 | CATLGGFSTDTQYF | TGTGCCACCCTGGGCGGGTTTAGCACAGATACGCAGTATTTT
TRBJ2-2 | . | many | TRBV5-1 | CASSLYGESTGELFF | TGCGCCAGCAGCTTGTACGGGGAAAGCACCGGGGAGCTGTTTTTT
TRBJ2-3 | . | . | TRBV6-1 | CASSLSSTDTQCF | TGTGCCAGCAGCCTGTCCAGCACAGATACGCAGTGTTTT
TRBJ2-1 | . | . | TRBV20-1 | CSARQVADLNNEQFF | TGCAGTGCTAGGCAGGTAGCGGACCTAAACAATGAGCAGTTCTTC
TRBJ2-3 | TRBD2 | . | TRBV14 | CASSQGHGTSGNF | TGTGCCAGCAGCCAAGGTCACGGGACTAGCGGGAATTTT
TRBJ2-1 | TRBD2 | many | TRBV5-7 | CASSRSKAGGEYNEQFF | TGTGCCAGCAGCCGATCCAAAGCGGGAGGGGAGTACAATGAGCAGTTCTTC
TRBJ1-2 | . | many | TRBV12-3/TRBV12-4 | CASSFRGAYGYTF | TGTGCCAGCAGTTTTCGGGGGGCCTATGGCTACACCTTC
TRBJ2-1 | . | . | TRBV19 | CASNVAAFDNEQFF | TGTGCCAGTAATGTGGCAGCTTTTGACAATGAGCAGTTCTTC
TRBJ1-5 | . | many | TRBV7-8 | CASSLDGEGWDFGNQPQHF | TGTGCCAGCAGCTTAGATGGCGAGGGCTGGGATTTTGGCAATCAGCCCCAGCATTTT
TRBJ2-3 | . | many | TRBV3-1 | CASSLGGSTGDTQYF | TGTGCCAGCAGCCTGGGTGGAAGCACCGGGGATACGCAGTATTTT